The T cell receptor beta chain under discussion was sequenced for a study of blood T cell repertoires in COVID-19. As for the study in general: The United States, Italy and Spain supplied acute and convalescent COVID-19 samples. Sources were T cells, B-cell-depleted T cells, or PBMCs; the material itself was cDNA or gDNA.

Source study methods: Amplification from reference gene primers served as the basis for estimated nucleated cell counts. Method: immunoSEQ multiplex PCR; TCRdb's copy keeps in-frame clones and lacks some. From that table come the V and J calls and clone size; the DNA was used to work out D and trimming. The table lists 180,000 or so clones, around nine tenths of them singletons. The sequenced sample was peripheral blood. The receptor's source is a man between 70 and 80 years old with acute or convalescent COVID-19.

Written as DNA, the CDR3 is TGCAGCGTTTATGCGACAGATACGCAGTATTTT. Translating it yields CSVYATDTQYF. V and J are TRBV29-1 and TRBJ2-3; D ambiguous. The V end lost 5 bases, the J end lost 3 bases, and 6 bases lay between the germline ends. In germline, CDR1 is SQVTM, CDR2 ANQGSEA. CDR3 length: 11 amino acids.